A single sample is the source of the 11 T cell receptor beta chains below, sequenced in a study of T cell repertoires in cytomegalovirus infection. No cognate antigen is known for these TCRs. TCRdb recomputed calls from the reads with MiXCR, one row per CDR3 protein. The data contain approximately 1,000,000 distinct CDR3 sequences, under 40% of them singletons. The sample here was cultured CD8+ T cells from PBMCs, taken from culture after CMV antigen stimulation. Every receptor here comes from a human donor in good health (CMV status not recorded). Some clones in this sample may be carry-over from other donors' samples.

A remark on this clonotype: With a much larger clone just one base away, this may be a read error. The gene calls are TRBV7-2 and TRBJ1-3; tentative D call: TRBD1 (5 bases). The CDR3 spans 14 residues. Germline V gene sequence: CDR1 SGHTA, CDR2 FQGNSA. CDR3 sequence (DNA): TGTGCCAGCAGAGGGGCCTCCTCTGGAAACATCATATATTTT. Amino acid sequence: CASRGASSGNIIYF.

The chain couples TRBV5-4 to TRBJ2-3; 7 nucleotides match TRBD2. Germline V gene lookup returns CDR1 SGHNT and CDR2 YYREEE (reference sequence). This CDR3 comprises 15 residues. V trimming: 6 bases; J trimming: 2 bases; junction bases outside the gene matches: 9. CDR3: CASTFYGGSTDTQYF. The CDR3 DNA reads TGTGCCAGCACCTTCTACGGGGGGTCCACAGATACGCAGTATTTT.

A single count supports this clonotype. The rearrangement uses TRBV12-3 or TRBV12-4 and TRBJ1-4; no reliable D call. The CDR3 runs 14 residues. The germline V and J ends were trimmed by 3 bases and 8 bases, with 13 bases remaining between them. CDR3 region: CASSFSHSYEKLFF. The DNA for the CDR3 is TGTGCCAGCAGTTTCAGTCACTCCTACGAAAAACTGTTTTTT.

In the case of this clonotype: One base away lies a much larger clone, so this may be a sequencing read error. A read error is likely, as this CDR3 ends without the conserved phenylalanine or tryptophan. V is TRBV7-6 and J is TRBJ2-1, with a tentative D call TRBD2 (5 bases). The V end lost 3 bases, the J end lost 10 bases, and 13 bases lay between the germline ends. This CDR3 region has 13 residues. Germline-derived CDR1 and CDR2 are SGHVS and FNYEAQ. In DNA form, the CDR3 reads TGTGCCAGCAGCTTTGAGGGCCGACGGGAGCAGTTCTCC. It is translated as CASSFEGRREQFS.

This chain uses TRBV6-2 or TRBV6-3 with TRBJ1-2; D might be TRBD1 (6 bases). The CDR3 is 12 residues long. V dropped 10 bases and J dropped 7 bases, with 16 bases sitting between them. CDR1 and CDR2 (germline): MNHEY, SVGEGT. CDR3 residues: CANTEGGFGYTF. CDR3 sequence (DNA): TGTGCCAACACTGAGGGGGGTTTTGGCTACACCTTC.

CDR3 sequence (DNA): TGCGCCAGCAGCTTGAGGGGGTCAGCTTTCTATGGCTACACCTTC. This encodes CASSLRGSAFYGYTF. V gene TRBV5-1 combines with J gene TRBJ1-2, with D possibly matching TRBD1 (6 bases). Trimming removed 1 base from V and 4 bases from J, with 14 bases in between. Germline CDR1 reads SGHRS; CDR2 reads YFSETQ. This CDR3 is 15 amino acids long.

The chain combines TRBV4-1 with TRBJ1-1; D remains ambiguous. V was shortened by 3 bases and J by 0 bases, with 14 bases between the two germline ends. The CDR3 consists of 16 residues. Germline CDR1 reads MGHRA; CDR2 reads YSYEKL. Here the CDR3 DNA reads TGCGCCAGCAGCCACGACCGGGTACGGGTGAACACTGAAGCTTTCTTT. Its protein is CASSHDRVRVNTEAFF.

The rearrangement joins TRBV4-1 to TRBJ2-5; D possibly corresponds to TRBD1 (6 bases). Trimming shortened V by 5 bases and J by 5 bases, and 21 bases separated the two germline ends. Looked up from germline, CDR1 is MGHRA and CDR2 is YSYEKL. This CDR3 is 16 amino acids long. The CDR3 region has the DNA TGCGCCAGCAGCTTACTGACACAGGGAAAAGGGGAGACCCAGTACTTC. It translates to CASSLLTQGKGETQYF.

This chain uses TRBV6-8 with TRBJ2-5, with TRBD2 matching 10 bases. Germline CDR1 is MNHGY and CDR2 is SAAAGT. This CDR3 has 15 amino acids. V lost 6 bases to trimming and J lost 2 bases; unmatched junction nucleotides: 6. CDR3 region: CASRPGTSDQETQYF. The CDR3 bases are TGTGCCAGCAGGCCCGGGACTAGCGATCAAGAGACCCAGTACTTC.

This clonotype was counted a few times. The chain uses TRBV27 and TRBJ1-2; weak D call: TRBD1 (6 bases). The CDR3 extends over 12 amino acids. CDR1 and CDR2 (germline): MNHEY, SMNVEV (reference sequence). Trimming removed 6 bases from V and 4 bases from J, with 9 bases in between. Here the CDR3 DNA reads TGTGCCAGCAGGAAACAGGGCTATGGCTACACCTTC. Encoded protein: CASRKQGYGYTF.

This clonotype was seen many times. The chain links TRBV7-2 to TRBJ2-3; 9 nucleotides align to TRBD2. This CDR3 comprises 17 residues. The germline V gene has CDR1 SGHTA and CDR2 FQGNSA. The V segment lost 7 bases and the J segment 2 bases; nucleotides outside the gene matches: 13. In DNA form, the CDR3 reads TGTGCCAGCACCCACTGGGTTAGCGGGGGAATCACAGATACGCAGTATTTT. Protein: CASTHWVSGGITDTQYF.